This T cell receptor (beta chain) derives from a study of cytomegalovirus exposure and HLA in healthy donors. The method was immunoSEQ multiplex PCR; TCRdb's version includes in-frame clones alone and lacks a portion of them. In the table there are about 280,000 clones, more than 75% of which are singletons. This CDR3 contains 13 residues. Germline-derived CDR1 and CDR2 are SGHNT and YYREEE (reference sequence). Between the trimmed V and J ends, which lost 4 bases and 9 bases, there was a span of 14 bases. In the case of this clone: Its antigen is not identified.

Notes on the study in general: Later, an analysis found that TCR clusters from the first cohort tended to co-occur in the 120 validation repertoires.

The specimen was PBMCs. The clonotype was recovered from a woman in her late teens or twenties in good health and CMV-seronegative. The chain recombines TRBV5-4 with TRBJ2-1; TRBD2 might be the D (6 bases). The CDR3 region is CASSNTSFGEQFF. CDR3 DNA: TGTGCCAGCAGCAATACTAGCTTCGGTGAGCAGTTCTTC.